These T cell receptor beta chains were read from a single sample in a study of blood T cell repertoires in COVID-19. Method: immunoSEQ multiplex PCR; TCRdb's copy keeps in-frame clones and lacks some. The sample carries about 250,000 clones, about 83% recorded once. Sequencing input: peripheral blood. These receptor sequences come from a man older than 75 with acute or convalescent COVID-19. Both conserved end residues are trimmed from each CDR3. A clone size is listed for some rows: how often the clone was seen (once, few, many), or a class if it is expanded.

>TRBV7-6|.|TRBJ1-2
ASSQGQNYGYT
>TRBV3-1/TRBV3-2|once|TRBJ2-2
ASSQDPGLRTGELF
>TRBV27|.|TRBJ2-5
ASSLGLAGGETQY
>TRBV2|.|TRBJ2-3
ASSEGALAGGVTDTQY
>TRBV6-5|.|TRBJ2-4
ASSSNIEGAIQY
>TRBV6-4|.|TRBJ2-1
ASSYRVGYEQF
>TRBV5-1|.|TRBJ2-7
ASSFESSYEQY
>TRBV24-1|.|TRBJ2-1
ATSDLASGNYNEQF
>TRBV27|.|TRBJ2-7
ASSLSPTGGEQY
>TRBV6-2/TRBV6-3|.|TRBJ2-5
ASSIGQFGQTQY
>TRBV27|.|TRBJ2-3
ASRGGAAGESDTQY
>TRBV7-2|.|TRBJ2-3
ASSLFPSPDTQY
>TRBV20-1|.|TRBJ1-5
SATGNQPQH
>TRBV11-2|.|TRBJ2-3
ASSLGGRVTDTQY
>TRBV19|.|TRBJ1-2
ASSPTSGQINYGYT
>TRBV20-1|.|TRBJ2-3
SASPTGVDTQY